This TCR beta chain was profiled in a study of blood T cell repertoires in COVID-19. Here immunoSEQ multiplex PCR was the method, and the copy in TCRdb shows in-frame clones only, minus some. Of around 250,000 clones in the sample, roughly four fifths were seen once. Recruitment covered 25 or so US areas and drew participants whose ages spanned roughly 18 to 100 years. The origin of this receptor is a man aged 25 to 45 with acute COVID-19. The sequenced sample was PBMCs or T cells enriched from blood (not recorded which).

The CDR3 region has the DNA TGTGCCAGCAGCGGCGACAGGGGCACTGAAGCTTTCTTT. Its protein is CASSGDRGTEAFF. The chain combines TRBV5-6 with TRBJ1-1; 8 bases line up with TRBD1. V trimming: 4 bases; J trimming: 4 bases; junction bases outside the gene matches: 3. In germline, CDR1 is SGHDT, CDR2 YYEEEE. This CDR3 region has 13 residues.